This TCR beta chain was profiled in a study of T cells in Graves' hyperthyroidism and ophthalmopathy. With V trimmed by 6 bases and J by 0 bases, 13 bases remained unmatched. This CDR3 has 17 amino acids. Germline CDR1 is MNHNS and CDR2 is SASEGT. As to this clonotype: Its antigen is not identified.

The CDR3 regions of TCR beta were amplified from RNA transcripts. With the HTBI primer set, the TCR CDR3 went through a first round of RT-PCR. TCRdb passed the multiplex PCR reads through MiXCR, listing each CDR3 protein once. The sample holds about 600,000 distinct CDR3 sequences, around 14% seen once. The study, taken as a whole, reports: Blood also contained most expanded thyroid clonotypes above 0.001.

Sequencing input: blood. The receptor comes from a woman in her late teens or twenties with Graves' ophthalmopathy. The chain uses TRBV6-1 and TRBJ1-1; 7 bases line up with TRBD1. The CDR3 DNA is TGTGCCAGCAGCCCTCATTTCCGGGACAGAGTGAACACTGAAGCTTTCTTT. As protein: CASSPHFRDRVNTEAFF.